This record looks at one T cell receptor beta chain sequence and its context. There is no known antigen for this receptor. No much larger clone exists at a distance of one base, and base qualities are not known. The source of the sample is a study of blood T cells in healthy people across ages (dated by TCRdb to the mid-2010s). Context from the whole study: In model experiments, roughly one uniquely barcoded TCR beta cDNA molecule per two T cells was captured by template switching. Donors were grouped into four age groups: young (average approximately 15 years), middle-aged (roughly 37), aged (around 62) and long-lived (roughly 80). The study measured age-related changes in TCR beta repertoire diversity using deep sequencing normalized with unique cDNA molecular identifiers. The study analyzed two additional independent replicas of 1 million unique cDNA reads from the same blood draw for two donors, one aged 18 to 29 and one aged 80 or older. To avoid experimental bias, donors of different ages were spread randomly across the sequencing lanes. The research as a whole found: Estimates of total diversity from one million sequenced T cells were regarded as lower bounds and underestimates. Compared with the aged group, the long-lived group had more naive CD4+ T cells, fewer expanded clones and increased TCR diversity, a pattern suggesting age selection. Donor CMV infection status was unknown, potentially confounding age-related changes in expanded clonotypes. Observed TCR beta diversity per million T cells fell roughly linearly with age, and a significant reduction was already apparent by age around 39. Conclusive comparison of naive and antigen-experienced compartments was prevented by the profiling of bulk unsorted PBMCs. There was a strong correlation between observed TCR beta diversity and the percentage of naive T cells measured by flow cytometry.

The library was generated by 5' RACE. This sample was sequenced with an Illumina HiSeq 2500. A second roughly 6 to 11 cycle PCR used a sample-barcoded 5' primer and a J-beta primer mix. Each TCR beta cDNA molecule received a unique molecular identifier from a template-switch 5' adaptor carrying 12 random nucleotides. Each sample yielded at least 2.5 million CDR3-containing paired-end reads. The Mint cDNA synthesis kit, primed by a TRBC-specific oligonucleotide, was used to synthesize first-strand cDNA from all RNA. All cDNA was treated with uracil-DNA glycosylase and then went through a first 18-cycle PCR with the universal primers M1SS and BC2_uni_R. Per the source publication's procedure: For normalization, 1 million high-quality reads were randomly selected from each sample, with every read carrying a distinct molecular identifier. Reads sharing molecular identifiers were discarded rather than binned into consensus sequences. CDR3 identification, clonotype clustering and error correction used MiTCR with a Q25 quality threshold and the strictest error-elimination algorithm. Lower-bound total TCR beta diversity was estimated with a nonparametric unseen species model using Euler transformation. Clones were called with MiXCR by TCRdb after fastp trimmed the public reads at Q25, and only in-frame beta chains were retained. Records with the same CDR3 protein are collapsed into one entry carrying the most frequent genes and DNA. It is TCRdb's table, rather than the study itself, that gives the V and J calls and clone size. In all, the sample holds around 1.5 million distinct CDR3 sequences, and 45% to 70% of those were seen once. About 6.3% of the sample rests with the top ten.

Systemically healthy Caucasian individuals from Russia, some 40 in total and aged about 6 to 90 years, were included as donors. Each donor gave 8 to 10 milliliters of peripheral blood, drawn into EDTA-treated Vacutainer tubes. Ficoll-Paque density-gradient centrifugation was used to isolate PBMCs, with at least 6 million per sample. Total RNA, at least 6 micrograms per sample, was extracted from PBMCs with Trizol reagent. Naive CD45RAhigh/CD27high T cell percentages were measured by flow cytometry on a PBMC aliquot from every donor. Per the germline V gene, MNHEY is the CDR1 and SVGEGT is the CDR2. Trimming costs V 6 bases and J 0 bases, and their ends lie 9 bases apart. Inclusive of the bounding cysteine and phenylalanine, the CDR3 is 14 residues long. The retained sequence is limited to the CDR3, 42 bases, with the frame set at the first base.

The source material was blood. Recombination linked TRBV6-2 or TRBV6-3 to TRBJ2-1; the D segment cannot be called with confidence. The origin of this receptor is a man younger than 35 in good health. In nucleotide form, the sequence is TGTGCCAGCAGCTGGGATGGCTCCTACAATGAGCAGTTCTTC. Its amino acids are CASSWDGSYNEQFF.